This T cell receptor (beta chain) was sequenced during a study of cytomegalovirus exposure and HLA in healthy donors (dated by TCRdb to the late 2010s). Background for the entire study: In an earlier analysis of around 540 of the donors, approximately 260 Gb of sequence data and 117 million unique TCR beta sequences from roughly 190 million T cells were reported. All discovery cohort repertoires had been generated on a single sequencing platform. In a later analysis, previously published TCR beta repertoires from 666 donors were re-analyzed and high-resolution HLA genotyping was added so that TCR occurrence patterns could be studied. A later genetic analysis used genome-wide SNP genotypes for about three fifths of the 666 donors, treating that subset as a discovery cohort. The T cell repertoires of around 670 subjects were profiled by immunosequencing and related to cytomegalovirus serostatus. Rather than using new phenotypic data, the later analysis identified candidate immune exposures from TCR beta sequences and from how often those sequences occurred across donors. Both class I and class II loci were covered by HLA typing, at four-digit resolution. Among the approximately 430 genotyped donors, about 83% belonged to the genetic ancestry cluster associated with self-reported Caucasian donors. Donor age, sex, ethnicity and CMV serostatus were compiled together with the repertoire data. The number of typed donors differed by locus: about 620-630 for A, B, C, DRB1 and DQB1; roughly 510 for DQA1; about 600 for DPA1; and some 450 for DPB1. An early release covering roughly 600 HLA-typed donors comprised 250 to 350 gigabases of sequencing data and 85 million or so unique TCR sequences. An earlier analysis of approximately 640 of the donors applied high-throughput TCR beta sequencing to assess whether each TCR beta V gene segment acted as functional or pseudogenic. Four or five DR-DQ haplotypes were handled as single units for association and clustering, since linkage in the cohort was strong. The study was designed to test whether signatures of past pathogen exposure could be identified by cataloging public T cell receptors. High-throughput TCR immunosequencing, statistical association of individual TCRs with disease status, and machine learning were combined to predict cytomegalovirus infection status. Among roughly 400 genotyped donors of the cohort, an average of roughly 230,000 unique TCR beta nucleotide sequences was sequenced per donor, of which 15% to 20% were non-productive. Besides the first cohort of roughly 660 subjects, a separate validation cohort made up of 90 to 150 different subjects was used.

This clone came up a few times. Its antigen has not been determined. Base qualities are not recorded, but no much larger clone differs from it by a single base. The cohort consisted of 666 healthy bone marrow donors. At the time of sampling, all cohort members were nominally healthy, though unrecorded immune exposures were likely present. The donor tested CMV seropositive, placing the donor among the 250 to 350 seropositive members of the cohort. Every donor gave a peripheral blood sample, and the peripheral blood mononuclear cells from that sample were used for TCR beta sequencing. The Qiagen DNeasy Blood Extraction Kit was used to extract genomic DNA from the blood cell samples. Receptors were amplified or captured by the immunoSEQ multiplex PCR assay. A mixture of 60 forward primers for TCR Vbeta segments and 13 reverse primers for TCR Jbeta segments was used in the multiplex PCR. Amplification of the CDR3 region of rearranged TCR beta genes was performed with a multiplex PCR assay on genomic DNA. Amplified TCR beta libraries were sequenced as 87-base-pair reads on the Illumina HiSeq System. On the authors' methods: In a later analysis, about 80 million unique TCR beta chains were counted across the 650 to 700 repertoires, and some 10 million of these chains were shared by at least two donors. A nearest-neighbor algorithm error-corrected the raw reads and collapsed the reads into unique sequences, merging closely related sequences to remove PCR and sequencing errors. To assign V, D and J gene segments, CDR3 sequences were aligned to IMGT reference sequences. For a sequence to be retained, a match of at least six nucleotides was required to both a V gene segment and a J gene segment. Rearrangements were called productive when the CDR3 lacked stop codons and stayed in frame with V and J; all others were non-productive. Following IMGT convention, CDR3 was defined as the stretch from the second conserved V-encoded cysteine up to the conserved J-encoded phenylalanine. Sequences without an unambiguous match to a single V gene segment were excluded from the earlier analysis of 450 to 750 of the donors. An earlier analysis of fewer than 650 of the donors classified V segments as functional when productive rearrangements were above 56.7% and as segregating when the standard deviation between donors was above 5%. To diagnose cytomegalovirus status from the catalog of TCR beta chain sequences, a statistical classification framework was built. In a later analysis, TCR nucleotide sequences were compared against IMGT/GENE-DB human TR gene sequences so that V and J genes could be assigned. A later analysis assigned CDR3 sequences and most-parsimonious VDJ recombination scenarios with the TCRdist pipeline. In a later analysis, each TCR beta chain was defined by its CDR3 amino acid sequence together with its V-gene family, and reads without a unique V-gene family were excluded. In a later analysis, nearly 600 highly shared, low-generation-probability nucleotide sequences were removed to address suspected cross-contamination and a sequencing artifact. In a later analysis, a clonal expansion index was calculated for each public chain from normalized within-repertoire ranks of inferred template counts. Generation probabilities in a later analysis came from a VDJ recombination model fitted to out-of-frame rearrangements, and those results were checked against IGoR. A later analysis scored TCR-TCR, TCR-HLA and TCR-CMV co-occurrence with hypergeometric tests, applying a repertoire-size bias correction to TCR pairs. To estimate false discovery rates, a later analysis permuted the HLA or CMV assignments 20 times. A later analysis grouped co-occurring TCRs with DBSCAN, adding TCRdist sequence similarity when clustering within HLA-allele-positive subsets. Co-occurrence clustering excluded repertoires with fewer than 30,000 or more than 120,000 public chains, plus five with anomalous nucleotide sharing. Entries here come from immuneACCESS through TCRdb and include only in-frame sequences with V and J called. Some clones fail to appear in such tables; in the studies checked, an unresolved V gene covers under half of the shortfall, and the cause of the remainder is unknown. The V and J calls and the clone size are those of that table, but D and trimming were determined from the DNA. The sample includes roughly 190,000 clones, with about 10% observed a single time. The ten top clones hold approximately 1.4% of the sample.

Study-wide conclusions, independent of this receptor: A few of the identified cytomegalovirus-associated TCR beta chains were confirmed in vitro to be specific for cytomegalovirus antigens. In a later analysis, several top co-occurrence clusters were reported to appear linked to parvovirus B19, influenza, CMV and Epstein-Barr virus. Most TCR sequences were observed very rarely across donors, whereas some public TCRs were present in many individuals. Because some donors lacked HLA typing at each locus, the association tests relied only on the typed subset. Linkage disequilibrium might explain the correlated functional status among segregating V segments, but an unknown experimental factor could not be ruled out. In a later analysis, HLA-associated TCR beta chains were found to be more clonally expanded and to have lower generation probabilities than equally common non-associated chains. A further reported finding was that TCR beta sequences accurately predicted the HLA-A and HLA-B alleles for most subjects in the first cohort. The classifier was reported to diagnose cytomegalovirus status with high specificity and sensitivity in both the original cohort and the validation cohort. The 87-base-pair reads could not distinguish some IMGT-functional V segments, including TRBV6-2 and TRBV6-3, so those segments were excluded. According to a later analysis, most CMV-associated TCR beta chains appeared to be HLA-restricted, and the HLA associations seemed to be driven largely by CMV exposure. The presence/absence analyses assumed that sequencing depth was roughly uniform across donors, and that assumption may not be true. In a later analysis, the rate of TCR association differed among HLA loci, with DRB1 alleles having the most associated TCRs and HLA-C alleles having the fewest. The only immune exposure information available for the cohort was CMV serostatus. Because counts were too low, 15 to 20 rarely observed V segments, including chromosome 9 orphons, were excluded from the earlier analysis of fewer than 650 of the donors. Specific HLA alleles were associated with 15,000 to 20,000 TCR beta sequences at a false discovery rate of 0.05 in a later analysis. In the study, 150 to 200 TCR beta chains were listed as associated with cytomegalovirus. According to the authors, the approach could potentially be generalized to other disease states and immunological phenotypes. In an earlier analysis of 587 of the donors, most TCR beta V segments appeared in productive rearrangements about 87% or about 30% of the time, broadly matching IMGT annotations. A cluster of highly shared sequence variants was judged likely to represent a technical artifact of the sequencing pipeline. Only TCR beta chains were sequenced in this cohort, and the absence of alpha or paired-chain data limited detectable features. V-gene and J-gene trimming of TCR beta chains was associated with a missense DCLRE1C variant in a later genetic analysis, and the association was replicated in an independent cohort. Strong co-occurrence of HLA alleles, especially DR and DQ, made assigning TCR associations to individual alleles difficult. A later genetic analysis reported fewer N-insertions in productive TCRs among donors in an Asian-associated ancestry cluster than the roughly 700-donor mean.

The cysteine opens and the phenylalanine closes a CDR3 of 14 amino acids. CDR3 DNA only is kept here, 42 bases in frame from base 1. Looking up the germline V gene (reference sequence) yields CDR1 MNHEY and CDR2 SMNVEV. For this chain, trimming is 6 bases at the V end and 1 base at the J end, and the number of junction bases without a gene match is 5. The chain is made from TRBV27 and TRBJ2-5; TRBD1 aligns with 7 central bases. The TCR sequence derives from a woman in her twenties or thirties in good health and CMV-seropositive. Sequences were obtained from PBMCs. Read as DNA, the sequence is TGTGCCAGCAGCCGTCGGGACAGCCAAGAGACCCAGTACTTC. Translation gives CASSRRDSQETQYF.